This entry lists 17 T cell receptor beta chains sequenced from one sample in a study of T cell repertoires in cytomegalovirus infection (dated by TCRdb to the late 2010s). Their target antigens are unknown. The listed sequencing device is Illumina HiSeq 1500. TCRdb took the public reads, trimmed them with fastp at Q25, ran MiXCR for clone calling and kept in-frame beta chains. CDR3 protein duplicates are merged, each entry listing the most common genes and DNA. This sample holds some 940,000 distinct CDR3 sequences; roughly 31% were observed only once. The top ten hold around 15% of the sample. In the paper's terms, the treatment or condition label means: in vitro stimulation with specific CMV peptide epitopes to enrich CMV-specific T cells. The sample here was cultured CD8+ T cells from PBMCs, taken from culture after CMV antigen stimulation. The receptor source for this set is a human donor in good health (CMV status not recorded). Some clones in this sample may be carry-over from other donors' samples.

The rearrangement joins TRBV6-6 to TRBJ1-5; a weak D match, TRBD1 (6 bases). Trimming removed 0 bases at V and 4 bases at J, with 16 bases between. Germline assignment: CDR1 MNHNY and CDR2 SVGAGI (reference sequence). The length of the CDR3 is 17 residues. The CDR3 here is CASSYSVGGSKNQPQHF. CDR3 sequence (DNA): TGTGCCAGCAGTTACTCAGTGGGGGGCAGCAAGAATCAGCCCCAGCATTTT.

This clonotype was seen at least ten times. The genes are TRBV7-2 and TRBJ2-1, with 9 bases matching TRBD1. CDR1 and CDR2 from the germline V gene are SGHTA and FQGNSA. The V gene end was trimmed by 1 base and the J gene end by 0 bases; junction bases not matched to a gene: 4. The CDR3 extends over 17 amino acids. The CDR3 sequence is CASSLGGTGYSYNEQFF. CDR3 DNA sequence: TGTGCCAGCAGCTTAGGGGGGACAGGGTACTCCTACAATGAGCAGTTCTTC.

The chain carries TRBV15 and TRBJ2-2; 7 nucleotides line up with TRBD1. Looked up from germline, CDR1 is LNHNV and CDR2 is YYDKDF (reference sequence). The ends lost 1 base at V and 0 bases at J; junction bases unmatched: 2. The CDR3 has 16 residues. CDR3 region: CATSRAGTANTGELFF. CDR3 sequence (DNA): TGTGCCACCAGCAGAGCCGGGACAGCGAACACCGGGGAGCTGTTTTTT.

V is TRBV27 and J is TRBJ1-4; tentative D call: TRBD1 (5 bases). This CDR3 spans 12 amino acids. Germline CDR1 MNHEY, CDR2 SMNVEV (reference sequence). The V and J ends lost 0 bases and 10 bases respectively, with 6 bases between them. CDR3 in DNA: TGTGCCAGCAGTTTATCGGGGGGAAAACTGTTTTTT. This encodes CASSLSGGKLFF.

This clonotype was seen a few times. This chain connects TRBV7-9 to TRBJ2-1; 8 bases fit TRBD2. Germline V lookup: CDR1 SEHNR, CDR2 FQNEAQ (reference sequence). This CDR3 is built from 14 residues. Trimming removed 3 bases from V and 5 bases from J; junction bases left unmatched: 3. The CDR3 is CASSLGLEDNEQFF. The CDR3 coding sequence is TGTGCCAGCAGCTTGGGACTAGAAGACAATGAGCAGTTCTTC.

The chain uses TRBV6-6 and TRBJ1-2; the D gene is possibly TRBD1 (6 bases). The CDR3 runs 16 residues. Per germline, CDR1 MNHNY and CDR2 SVGAGI (reference sequence). The V end was cut by 5 bases, the J end by 1 base, with 17 bases between. The DNA for the CDR3 is TGTGCCAGCAGTAAAGAATGGGGGGCTAGTAACTATGGCTACACCTTC. This codes for CASSKEWGASNYGYTF.

The table lists this clonotype with a few counts. This chain links TRBV6-1 with TRBJ2-5; D is unresolved. V was pared by 3 bases and J by 2 bases, with 7 bases between. This CDR3 is 13 amino acids long. Looked up from germline, CDR1 is MNHNS and CDR2 is SASEGT. The CDR3 protein is CASSEYGQETQYF. CDR3 sequence (DNA): TGTGCCAGCAGTGAGTACGGACAAGAGACCCAGTACTTC.

In this sample, this clonotype turned up a few times. The CDR3: CASSLGPGDHEQYV. CDR3 nucleotides: TGTGCCAGCAGTTTAGGTCCAGGGGATCACGAGCAGTACGTC. The V and J genes are TRBV12-3 or TRBV12-4 and TRBJ2-7, with D possibly matching TRBD1 (6 bases). This CDR3 comprises 14 residues. Trimming removed 1 base from V and 5 bases from J, with 12 bases in between.

This CDR3 is CASSTLGQGLYEQYF. CDR3 DNA: TGTGCCAGCAGTACCCTGGGACAGGGTCTATACGAGCAGTACTTC. The rearrangement joins TRBV12-3 or TRBV12-4 to TRBJ2-7; TRBD1 aligns across 9 bases. This CDR3 comprises 15 residues. V shed 5 bases and J 4 bases; nucleotides not matched to a gene: 9.

The rearrangement links TRBV6-4 to TRBJ1-2, with D possibly matching TRBD1 (6 bases). Trimming took off 5 bases at V and 2 bases at J, with 12 bases between the two ends. Germline V lookup: CDR1 MRHNA, CDR2 SNTAGT. The CDR3 loop spans 14 amino acids. The CDR3 loop reads CASSRGGHNYGYTF. The DNA of the CDR3 is TGTGCCAGCAGTCGTGGGGGACACAACTATGGCTACACCTTC.

Remarks on this clonotype: Just one base apart from a much larger clone, this may be a read error. The V call is TRBV7-2, the J call TRBJ2-1; TRBD1 is a possible D gene (5 bases). Per the germline V gene, CDR1 is SGHTA and CDR2 is FQGNSA. The CDR3 contains 18 residues. CDR3 coding DNA: TGTGCCAGCAGATTAGTGGTTGTTGGGGCTCTCTTCTACAATGAGCAGTTCTTC. Translating it yields CASRLVVVGALFYNEQFF.

The CDR3 is CRGLSGGSAFF. In DNA, the CDR3 is TGCAGGGGACTCTCGGGAGGTTCGGCTTTCTTT. The chain joins TRBV29-1 to TRBJ1-1, with a possible D match to TRBD1 (5 bases). The length of the CDR3 is 11 residues. Germline-derived CDR1 and CDR2 are SQVTM and ANQGSEA.

The rearrangement uses TRBV6-5 and TRBJ2-7, with 8 bases fitting TRBD2. Germline trimming cut 2 bases from V and 3 bases from J; bases unmatched to any gene: 6. The V gene's germline CDR1 is MNHEY and CDR2 SVGAGI. The CDR3 has 15 amino acids. For the CDR3, the DNA is TGTGCCAGCAGTTACCTTCCGGGGGGGGACTACGAGCAGTACTTC. Amino acid sequence: CASSYLPGGDYEQYF.

This clonotype has a count of ten or more. The chain is built from TRBV7-2 and TRBJ2-7; TRBD1 is a possible D gene (6 bases). With 1 base removed from V and 6 bases from J, the gap between germline ends came to 7 bases. This CDR3 is 12 amino acids long. Germline CDR1 and CDR2: SGHTA and FQGNSA. The CDR3 spells CASSLGGLEQYV. CDR3 DNA: TGTGCCAGCAGCTTAGGGGGGCTCGAGCAGTACGTC.

The chain employs TRBV6-2 or TRBV6-3 and TRBJ2-3, with D maybe TRBD2 (5 bases). The CDR3 length is 13 residues. V was pared by 10 bases and J by 2 bases, with 13 bases between. Per the germline V gene, CDR1 is MNHEY and CDR2 is SVGEGT. DNA for the CDR3: TGTGCCACTTCGGGAACCCCCACAGATACGCAGTATTTT. Protein sequence: CATSGTPTDTQYF.

The chain carries TRBV2 and TRBJ1-1; TRBD1 is a possible D gene (5 bases). The CDR3 consists of 15 residues. The V gene's germline CDR1 is SNHLY and CDR2 FYNNEI. The V end was cut by 5 bases, the J end by 0 bases, with 13 bases between. CDR3 sequence (DNA): TGTGCCAGCAGTCGAAGGGGAAATGTGAACACTGAAGCTTTCTTT. Amino acids: CASSRRGNVNTEAFF.

This chain connects TRBV4-1 to TRBJ1-1, with 7 nucleotides matching TRBD1. The V and J ends lost 2 bases and 5 bases, in that order; junction bases with no gene match: 5. Germline values: CDR1 MGHRA, CDR2 YSYEKL. The CDR3 covers 14 residues. CDR3 nucleotides: TGCGCCAGCAGCCAACTGACAGGGAGAACTGAAGCTTTCTTT. As protein: CASSQLTGRTEAFF.